These 20 T cell receptor beta chains were all obtained from the same sample, sequenced in a study of shared clonotypes between healthy human individuals. Using immunoSEQ multiplex PCR, the repertoire was profiled, and TCRdb retains in-frame clones only, with some absent. The profile shows about 2 million clones, approximately 95% of them singletons. Terminally differentiated effector memory CD45RA+ cells were excluded by CCR7 positive selection of CD45RO-negative cells. Sequenced material: naive CD8+ T cells sorted from blood. These receptors originate from a young man in good health.

The chain uses TRBV27 and TRBJ2-1; D perhaps matches TRBD1 (5 bases). Between the trimmed V and J ends, which lost 2 bases and 9 bases, there was a span of 11 bases. The CDR3 is 13 amino acids. In germline, CDR1 is MNHEY, CDR2 SMNVEV (reference sequence). The CDR3 DNA follows: TGTGCCAGCAGTTTAAAACAGGTCGGTGAGCAGTTCTTC. It is translated as CASSLKQVGEQFF.

This chain uses TRBV4-3 with TRBJ2-3, with a tentative D call TRBD2 (6 bases). CDR1 is LGHNA, CDR2 YSLEER, per germline. The CDR3 has 15 residues. V was clipped by 1 base and J by 3 bases, with 11 bases between them. In nucleotides, the CDR3 is TGCGCCAGCAGCCAAGGCCTCGGGGGAACAGATACGCAGTATTTT. Its translation: CASSQGLGGTDTQYF.

V gene TRBV19 combines with J gene TRBJ1-2; 7 bases align to TRBD1. Germline V gives CDR1 LNHDA, CDR2 SQIVND (reference sequence). CDR3 length: 19 amino acids. With V trimmed by 6 bases and J by 4 bases, 23 bases remained unmatched. The CDR3, as DNA: TGTGCCAGTAGCGCCCATGTCAGTAGCGCCCCAGGGGGTCCCTATGGCTACACCTTC. Its translation: CASSAHVSSAPGGPYGYTF.

Only one count was recorded for this clone. The genes are TRBV15 and TRBJ2-5, with D perhaps given as TRBD1 or TRBD2 (7 bases each). Trimming removed 6 bases at V and 5 bases at J, with 16 bases between. CDR1 is LNHNV and CDR2 is YYDKDF in the germline V gene (reference sequence). The CDR3 consists of 14 residues. In nucleotides, the CDR3 is TGTGCCACCAGGGGGGAGGGGGCGCGGGAGACCCAGTACTTC. It yields the protein CATRGEGARETQYF.

This clone was picked up one time. This chain joins TRBV4-1 and TRBJ1-1; 7 nucleotides agree with TRBD1. The CDR3 is made up of 14 amino acids. V lost 3 bases, J lost 3 bases, and 4 bases stayed unmatched. Germline loops: CDR1 MGHRA, CDR2 YSYEKL. CDR3 amino acids: CASSHQGGDTEAFF. CDR3 DNA sequence: TGCGCCAGCAGCCACCAGGGGGGAGACACTGAAGCTTTCTTT.

Points on this clone: Other DNA sequences of this sample code for an identical CDR3. The genes are TRBV6-1 and TRBJ2-7, with D perhaps matching TRBD1 (6 bases). CDR3 length equals 13 residues. With 1 base removed from V and 3 bases from J, the gap between germline ends came to 7 bases. Germline CDR1 reads MNHNS; CDR2 reads SASEGT. The CDR3 coding sequence is TGTGCCAGCAGTGAAGACAGGGTCTACGAGCAGTACTTC. This sequence encodes CASSEDRVYEQYF.

In this sample, this clone turned up once. This chain joins TRBV6-1 and TRBJ2-2; possibly TRBD2 for D (6 bases). The germline V gene has CDR1 MNHNS and CDR2 SASEGT. The ends were cut back, 6 bases at V and 1 base at J, with 6 bases in the middle. The CDR3 is made up of 13 amino acids. The CDR3 loop reads CASRGLNTGELFF. The CDR3 DNA follows: TGTGCCAGCAGGGGACTGAACACCGGGGAGCTGTTTTTT.

This chain uses TRBV9 with TRBJ2-1, with 10 bases aligning to TRBD1. Germline V gene data show CDR1 as SGDLS and CDR2 as YYNGEE. The CDR3 runs 15 residues. V was pared by 3 bases and J by 10 bases, with 10 bases of the junction left unmatched. The chain's CDR3 is CASSGGTGASAEQFF. The DNA for the CDR3 is TGTGCCAGCAGCGGCGGGACAGGGGCGTCAGCGGAGCAGTTCTTC.

This chain connects TRBV9 to TRBJ2-2, with D possibly TRBD1 on 6 matching bases. V shed 0 bases and J shed 4 bases, with 10 bases lying between them. In germline, CDR1 is SGDLS, CDR2 YYNGEE. The CDR3 runs to 15 residues. The CDR3, as DNA: TGTGCCAGCAGCGTAGTGGGGGCTCCCACCGGGGAGCTGTTTTTT. Its protein is CASSVVGAPTGELFF.

The chain employs TRBV5-1 and TRBJ2-1, with 10 bases aligning to TRBD2. CDR3 size: 15 residues. With 4 bases clipped from V and 5 bases from J, the junction kept 6 bases outside the gene matches. Germline V gene lookup returns CDR1 SGHRS and CDR2 YFSETQ. The CDR3 DNA reads TGCGCCAGCAGCCCAGCGGGGGGGCCCCACAATGAGCAGTTCTTC. This sequence encodes CASSPAGGPHNEQFF.

V is TRBV30 and J is TRBJ1-2; D ambiguous. V lost 0 bases, J lost 4 bases, and 12 bases lay in between. Per germline, CDR1 GTSNPN and CDR2 SVGIG (reference sequence). The CDR3 is 14 amino acids. The DNA for the CDR3 is TGTGCCTGGAGTGTACGTCCGGAAATCTATGGCTACACCTTC. Its protein product is CAWSVRPEIYGYTF. Full variable domain (remainder filled in from reference TRBV30 and TRBJ1-2): SQTIHQWPATLVQPVGSPLSLECTVEGTSNPNLYWYRQAAGRGLQLLFYSVGIGQISSEVPQNLSASRPQDRQFILSSKKLLLSDSGFYLCAWSVRPEIYGYTFGSGTRLTVV.

This clone has just one count. This CDR3 is CASSPGANGTDTQYF. The DNA of the CDR3 is TGCGCCAGCAGCCCCGGGGCCAACGGCACAGATACGCAGTATTTT. The chain uses TRBV5-1 and TRBJ2-3; D is perhaps TRBD1 or TRBD2 (5 bases each). V lost 4 bases and J 1 base, leaving 13 bases between the germline ends. CDR1 is SGHRS and CDR2 is YFSETQ in the germline V gene. The CDR3 runs to 15 residues. Looking up the rest from reference TRBV5-1 and TRBJ2-3 gives the full variable domain: KAGVTQTPRYLIKTRGQQVTLSCSPISGHRSVSWYQQTPGQGLQFLFEYFSETQRNKGNFPGRFSGRQFSNSRSEMNVSTLELGDSALYLCASSPGANGTDTQYFGPGTRLTVL.

The genes are TRBV4-3 and TRBJ1-2, with 8 bases that match TRBD1. The V segment lost 0 bases and the J segment 2 bases; nucleotides outside the gene matches: 2. The CDR3 totals 15 residues. Per germline, CDR1 LGHNA and CDR2 YSLEER. CDR3 residues: CASSQETGGNYGYTF. The DNA for the CDR3 is TGCGCCAGCAGCCAAGAAACAGGGGGAAACTATGGCTACACCTTC.

CDR3 nucleotides: TGTGCCAGCAGTTACGTCCGGGGGGGCGTGGATGAGCAGTTCTTC. Protein sequence: CASSYVRGGVDEQFF. The chain recombines TRBV6-6 with TRBJ2-1; 8 bases are shared with TRBD2. Germline V gene data show CDR1 as MNHNY and CDR2 as SVGAGI (reference sequence). The CDR3 has 15 residues. Unmatched junction bases numbered 8, after V lost 2 bases and J lost 8 bases.

Turning to this clone: The sample has other DNA sequences that encode this CDR3 too. The chain recombines TRBV5-6 with TRBJ2-7; 10 bases line up with TRBD2. The CDR3 runs to 16 residues. The junction had 3 bases not matched to a gene; V was cut back by 0 bases and J by 0 bases. Per the germline V gene, CDR1 is SGHDT and CDR2 is YYEEEE. The CDR3 is CASSLGLAGASYEQYF. The CDR3 nucleotides read TGTGCCAGCAGCTTGGGGCTAGCGGGGGCCTCCTACGAGCAGTACTTC. Looking up the rest from reference TRBV5-6 and TRBJ2-7 gives the full variable domain: DAGVTQSPTHLIKTRGQQVTLRCSPKSGHDTVSWYQQALGQGPQFIFQYYEEEERQRGNFPDRFSGHQFPNYSSELNVNALLLGDSALYLCASSLGLAGASYEQYFGPGTRLTVT.

The rearrangement links TRBV19 to TRBJ1-5; D is unresolved. Germline-derived CDR1 and CDR2 are LNHDA and SQIVND (reference sequence). The CDR3 runs 14 residues. Trimming took 6 bases from V and 2 from J, leaving 11 bases between them. The DNA for the CDR3 is TGTGCCAGTAGAAGTGGAGAGGGCAATCAGCCCCAGCATTTT. This sequence encodes CASRSGEGNQPQHF. The complete variable domain, with remaining parts taken from reference TRBV19 and TRBJ1-5, reads DGGITQSPKYLFRKEGQNVTLSCEQNLNHDAMYWYRQDPGQGLRLIYYSQIVNDFQKGDIAEGYSVSREKKESFPLTVTSAQKNPTAFYLCASRSGEGNQPQHFGDGTRLSIL.

As regards this clone: Other DNA sequences in this specimen translate into the identical CDR3. The genes are TRBV6-5 and TRBJ2-2, with 11 bases lining up with TRBD1. Per germline, CDR1 MNHEY and CDR2 SVGAGI. The CDR3 covers 16 residues. The V segment lost 0 bases and the J segment 4 bases; nucleotides outside the gene matches: 1. CDR3 bases: TGTGCCAGCAGTTACTCCGGACAGGGGGCCACCGGGGAGCTGTTTTTT. It is translated as CASSYSGQGATGELFF.

The chain uses TRBV27 and TRBJ1-4, with 7 bases that match TRBD1. V was clipped by 6 bases and J by 8 bases; unmatched bases: 9. The CDR3 sequence is 14 residues long. Germline V gene sequence: CDR1 MNHEY, CDR2 SMNVEV (reference sequence). CDR3 protein: CASRIQGTWEKLFF. Written as DNA, the CDR3 is TGTGCCAGCAGGATACAGGGGACTTGGGAAAAACTGTTTTTT.

The chain joins TRBV5-3 to TRBJ2-7, with D perhaps TRBD1 (5 bases). TRBV5-3 is sorted into the ORF group, with uncertain function. V was pared by 3 bases and J by 5 bases, with 18 bases between. The CDR3 sequence is 15 residues long. The CDR3 sequence is CARSCLGQGFHEQYF. The CDR3 coding sequence is TGTGCCAGAAGCTGCCTGGGGCAGGGATTCCACGAGCAGTACTTC.

The chain recombines TRBV4-1 with TRBJ2-7; TRBD2 aligns across 7 bases. V lost 6 bases to trimming and J lost 3 bases; unmatched junction nucleotides: 11. Germline V CDR1 and CDR2: MGHRA, YSYEKL. The CDR3 covers 15 residues. For the CDR3, the DNA is TGCGCCAGCAGGTTCCGACCTGGCGGGGGCTACGAGCAGTACTTC. Its protein product is CASRFRPGGGYEQYF.